The present TCR beta chain was sequenced within a study of cytomegalovirus exposure and HLA in healthy donors. In regard to this clone: Antigen: not known.

The study's findings and limits: Listed as cytomegalovirus-associated were over 150 TCR beta chains. TCR beta sequences reportedly predicted most subjects' HLA-A and HLA-B alleles accurately. Most TCRs appeared rarely, but some public TCRs recurred in many donors.

The germline CDR1 and CDR2 sequences are SGHNT and YYREEE (reference sequence). This CDR3 has 13 residues. V was shortened by 0 bases and J by 6 bases, with 7 bases between the two germline ends. Primers included in the PCR were 60 Vbeta and 13 Jbeta primers. TCRdb's table, derived via immunoSEQ multiplex PCR, lists solely in-frame clones and lacks some. The repertoire consists of about 200,000 clones, with 70% to 80% occurring once and the leading ten covering roughly 1.5%. The rearrangement uses TRBV5-4 and TRBJ1-3; the D gene is possibly TRBD1 (6 bases). The TCR originated in a girl under 18 in good health and CMV-seropositive. Material for sequencing was PBMCs. CDR3: CASSLGQANTIYF. The CDR3 DNA reads TGTGCCAGCAGCTTGGGACAGGCAAACACCATATATTTT.